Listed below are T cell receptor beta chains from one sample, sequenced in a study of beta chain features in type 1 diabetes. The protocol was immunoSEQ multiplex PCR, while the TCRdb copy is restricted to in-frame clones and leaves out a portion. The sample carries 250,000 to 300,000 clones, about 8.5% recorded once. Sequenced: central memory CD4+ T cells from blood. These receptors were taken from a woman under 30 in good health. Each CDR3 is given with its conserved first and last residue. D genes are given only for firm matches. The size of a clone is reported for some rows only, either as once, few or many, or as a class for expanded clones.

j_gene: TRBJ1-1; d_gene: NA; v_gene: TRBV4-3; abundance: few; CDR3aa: CASSQGSGHTEAFF; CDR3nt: TGCGCCAGCAGCCAAGGGAGTGGACACACTGAAGCTTTCTTT
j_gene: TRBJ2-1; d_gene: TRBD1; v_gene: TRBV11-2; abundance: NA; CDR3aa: CASSRGTGGYNEQFF; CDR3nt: TGTGCCAGCAGCCGTGGGACAGGGGGCTACAATGAGCAGTTCTTC
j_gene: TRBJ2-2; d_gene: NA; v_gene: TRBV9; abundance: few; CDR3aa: CASSVGQGSTGELFF; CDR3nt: TGTGCCAGCAGCGTAGGTCAGGGGAGTACCGGGGAGCTGTTTTTT
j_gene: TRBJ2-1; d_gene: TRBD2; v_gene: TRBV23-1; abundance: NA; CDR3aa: CASSQGTSGSSYNEQFF; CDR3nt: TGCGCCAGCAGTCAAGGGACTAGCGGGAGCTCCTACAATGAGCAGTTCTTC
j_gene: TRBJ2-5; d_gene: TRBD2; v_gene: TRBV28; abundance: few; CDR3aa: CASLPGTSGVLKEETQYF; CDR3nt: TGTGCCAGCCTACCCGGGACTAGCGGGGTATTAAAGGAAGAGACCCAGTACTTC
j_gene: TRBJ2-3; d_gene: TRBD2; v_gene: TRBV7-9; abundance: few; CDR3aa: CASRGGTRSTDTQYF; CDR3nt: TGTGCCAGCAGGGGCGGGACTAGATCCACAGATACGCAGTATTTT
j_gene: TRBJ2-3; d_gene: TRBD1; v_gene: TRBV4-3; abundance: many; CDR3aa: CASSQGLGQADTQYF; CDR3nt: TGCGCCAGCAGCCAAGGCTTAGGACAGGCAGATACGCAGTATTTT
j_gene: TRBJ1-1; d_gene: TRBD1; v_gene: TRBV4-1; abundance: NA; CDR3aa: CASSRGQLRMNTEAFF; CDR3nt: TGCGCCAGCAGCCGGGGACAGCTACGGATGAACACTGAAGCTTTCTTT
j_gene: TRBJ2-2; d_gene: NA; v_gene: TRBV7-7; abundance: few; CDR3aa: CASSLALNTGELFF; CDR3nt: TGTGCTAGCAGCTTAGCGTTGAACACCGGGGAGCTGTTTTTT
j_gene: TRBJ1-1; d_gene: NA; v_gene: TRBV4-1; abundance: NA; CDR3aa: CASSQGTMNTEAFF; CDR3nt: TGCGCCAGCAGCCAAGGGACAATGAACACTGAAGCTTTCTTT
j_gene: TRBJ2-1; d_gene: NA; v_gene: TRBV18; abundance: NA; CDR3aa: CASSPPRINEQFF; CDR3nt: TGTGCCAGCTCACCACCGCGAATCAATGAGCAGTTCTTC
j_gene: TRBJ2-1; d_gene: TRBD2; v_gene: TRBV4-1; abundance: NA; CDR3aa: CASSPKTAGPYNEQFF; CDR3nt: TGCGCCAGCAGCCCAAAGACAGCGGGACCTTACAATGAGCAGTTCTTC
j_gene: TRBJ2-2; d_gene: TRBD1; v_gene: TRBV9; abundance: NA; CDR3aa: CASSVEGQGVPGELFF; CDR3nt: TGTGCCAGCAGCGTAGAGGGACAGGGAGTACCCGGGGAGCTGTTTTTT
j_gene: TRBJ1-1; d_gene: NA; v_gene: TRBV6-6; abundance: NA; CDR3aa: CAVHSSRDTTEAFF; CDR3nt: TGTGCCGTACACTCATCCCGGGACACCACTGAAGCTTTCTTT
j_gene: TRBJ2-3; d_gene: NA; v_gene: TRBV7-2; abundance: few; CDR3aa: CASSSQDSTDTQYF; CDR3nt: TGTGCCAGCAGCTCACAGGATTCCACAGATACGCAGTATTTT
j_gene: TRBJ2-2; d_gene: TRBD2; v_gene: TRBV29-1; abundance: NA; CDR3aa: CSASWGGDTGELFF; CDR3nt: TGCAGCGCTAGTTGGGGAGGGGACACCGGGGAGCTGTTTTTT
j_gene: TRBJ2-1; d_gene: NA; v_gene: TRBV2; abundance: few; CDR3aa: CASGALAYRGEQFF; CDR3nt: TGTGCCAGCGGTGCTCTAGCGTACCGTGGGGAGCAGTTCTTC
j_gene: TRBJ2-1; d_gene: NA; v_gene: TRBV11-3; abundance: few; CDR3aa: CASSLGTGTYNEQFF; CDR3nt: TGTGCCAGCAGCTTAGGTACCGGGACATACAATGAGCAGTTCTTC
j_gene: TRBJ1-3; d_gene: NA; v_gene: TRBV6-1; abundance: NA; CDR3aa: CASSEIWRGKGGNTIYF; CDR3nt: TGTGCCAGCAGTGAAATATGGAGGGGTAAGGGTGGAAACACCATATATTTT
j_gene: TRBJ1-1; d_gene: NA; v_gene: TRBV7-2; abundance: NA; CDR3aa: CASSPERRGREAFF; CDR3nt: TGTGCCAGCAGCCCCGAGAGGAGGGGGAGAGAAGCTTTCTTT
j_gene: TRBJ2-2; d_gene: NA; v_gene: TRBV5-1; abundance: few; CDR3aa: CASSLQLVASFPGELFF; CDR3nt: TGCGCCAGCAGCTTACAACTGGTAGCGAGTTTTCCCGGGGAGCTGTTTTTT
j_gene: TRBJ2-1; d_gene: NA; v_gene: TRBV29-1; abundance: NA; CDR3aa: CSVAPTMGQFF; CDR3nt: TGCAGCGTTGCCCCGACTATGGGGCAGTTCTTC
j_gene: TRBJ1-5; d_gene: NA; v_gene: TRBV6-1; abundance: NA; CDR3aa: CASRSVEGGPQHF; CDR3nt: TGTGCCAGCAGGTCGGTGGAGGGCGGGCCCCAGCATTTT
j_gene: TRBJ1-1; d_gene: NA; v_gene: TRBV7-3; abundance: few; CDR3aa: CASSPTPNTEAFF; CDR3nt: TGTGCCAGCAGCCCGACGCCAAACACTGAAGCTTTCTTT
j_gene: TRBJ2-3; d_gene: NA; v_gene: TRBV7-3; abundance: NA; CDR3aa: CASSYETTSPGRDTDTQYF; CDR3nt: TGTGCCAGCAGCTATGAGACCACGTCCCCGGGGCGAGACACAGATACGCAGTATTTT
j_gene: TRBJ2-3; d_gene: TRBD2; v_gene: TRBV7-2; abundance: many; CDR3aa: CASSSRLAGGPSDTQYF; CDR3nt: TGTGCCAGCAGTTCCAGACTAGCGGGAGGGCCGTCAGATACGCAGTATTTT
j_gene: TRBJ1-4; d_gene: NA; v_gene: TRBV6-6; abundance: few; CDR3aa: CASGQTTFNEKLFF; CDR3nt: TGTGCCAGCGGGCAGACGACCTTTAATGAAAAACTGTTTTTT
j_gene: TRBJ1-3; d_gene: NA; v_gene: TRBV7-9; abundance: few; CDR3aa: CASSPQGFSGNTIYF; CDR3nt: TGTGCCAGCAGCCCCCAGGGGTTCTCTGGAAACACCATATATTTT
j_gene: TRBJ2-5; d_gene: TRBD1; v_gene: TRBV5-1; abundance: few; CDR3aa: CASRNKDRQETQYF; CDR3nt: TGCGCCAGCAGAAATAAGGACAGGCAAGAGACCCAGTACTTC
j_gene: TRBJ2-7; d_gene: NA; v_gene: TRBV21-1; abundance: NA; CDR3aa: CASSSIRGNGNEQYF; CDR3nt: TGTGCCAGCAGCAGTATTAGGGGGAACGGGAACGAGCAGTACTTC
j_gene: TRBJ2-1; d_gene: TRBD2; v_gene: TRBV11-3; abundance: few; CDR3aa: CASSFGGTIDEQFF; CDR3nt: TGTGCCAGCAGCTTTGGGGGGACTATCGATGAGCAGTTCTTC
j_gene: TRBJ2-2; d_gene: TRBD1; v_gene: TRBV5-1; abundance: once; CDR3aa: CASSLAYRGNTGELFF; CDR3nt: TGCGCCAGCAGCTTGGCCTACAGGGGAAACACCGGGGAGCTGTTTTTT
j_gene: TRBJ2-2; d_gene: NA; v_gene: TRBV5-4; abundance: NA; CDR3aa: CASSPGYGPTNTGELFF; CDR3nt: TGTGCCAGCAGCCCAGGTTACGGGCCCACGAACACCGGGGAGCTGTTTTTT
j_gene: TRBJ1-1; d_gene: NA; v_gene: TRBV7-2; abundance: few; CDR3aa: CASSLDSGSTEAFF; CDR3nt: TGTGCCAGCAGCTTAGACTCAGGGAGCACTGAAGCTTTCTTT
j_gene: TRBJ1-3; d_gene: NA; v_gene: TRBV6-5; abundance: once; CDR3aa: CASSFTYTGNTIYF; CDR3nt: TGTGCCAGCAGCTTCACCTATACTGGAAACACCATATATTTT
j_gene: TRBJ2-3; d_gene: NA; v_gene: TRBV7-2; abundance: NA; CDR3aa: CASSPDYLTDTQYF; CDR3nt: TGTGCCAGCAGCCCGGACTACCTCACAGATACGCAGTATTTT
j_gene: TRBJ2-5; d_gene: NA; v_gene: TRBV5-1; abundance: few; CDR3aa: CASSLASPQETQYF; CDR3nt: TGCGCCAGCAGCTTGGCCTCACCTCAGGAGACCCAGTACTTC
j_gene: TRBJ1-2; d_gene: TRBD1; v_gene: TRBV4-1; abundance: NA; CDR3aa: CASRDRVDGYTF; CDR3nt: TGTGCCAGCAGGGACAGGGTGGATGGCTACACCTTC
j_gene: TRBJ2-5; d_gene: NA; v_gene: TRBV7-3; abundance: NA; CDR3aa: CASSPGVLAQETQYF; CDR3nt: TGTGCCAGCAGCCCAGGGGTCCTAGCCCAAGAGACCCAGTACTTC
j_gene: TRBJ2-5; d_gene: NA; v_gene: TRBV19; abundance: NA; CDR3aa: CASSIQRDGTQYF; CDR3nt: TGTGCCAGTAGTATACAGCGTGATGGGACCCAGTACTTC
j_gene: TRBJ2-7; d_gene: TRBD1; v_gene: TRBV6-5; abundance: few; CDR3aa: CASSVDRALYEQYF; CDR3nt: TGTGCCAGCAGTGTGGACAGGGCACTGTACGAGCAGTACTTC
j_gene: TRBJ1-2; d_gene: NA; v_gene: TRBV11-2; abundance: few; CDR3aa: CASSSPEPNGGYTF; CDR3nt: TGTGCCAGCAGCTCCCCTGAACCCAACGGGGGCTACACCTTC
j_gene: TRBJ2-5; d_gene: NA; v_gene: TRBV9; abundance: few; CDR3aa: CASSAGPPSGTQYF; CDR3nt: TGTGCCAGCAGCGCAGGACCCCCGAGCGGGACCCAGTACTTC
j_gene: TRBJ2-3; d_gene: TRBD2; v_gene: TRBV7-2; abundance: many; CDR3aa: CASSLGPAGGADTQYF; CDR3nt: TGTGCCAGCAGCTTAGGTCCAGCGGGGGGGGCAGATACGCAGTATTTT
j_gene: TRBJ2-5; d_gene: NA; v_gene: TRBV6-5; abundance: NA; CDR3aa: CASRLTVSQETQYF; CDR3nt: TGTGCCAGTCGTCTGACAGTGTCCCAAGAGACCCAGTACTTC
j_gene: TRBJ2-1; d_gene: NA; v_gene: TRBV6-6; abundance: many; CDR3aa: CASSGGRVYNEQFF; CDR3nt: TGTGCCAGCAGTGGGGGGCGGGTCTACAATGAGCAGTTCTTC
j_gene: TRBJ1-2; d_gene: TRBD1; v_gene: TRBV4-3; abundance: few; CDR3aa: CASSFINGKDRASGYTF; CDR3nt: TGCGCCAGCAGCTTCATAAACGGGAAGGACAGGGCTTCTGGCTACACCTTC
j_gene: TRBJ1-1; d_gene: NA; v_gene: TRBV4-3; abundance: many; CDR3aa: CASSQGPGQNTEAFF; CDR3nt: TGCGCCAGCAGCCAAGGTCCGGGACAGAACACTGAAGCTTTCTTT
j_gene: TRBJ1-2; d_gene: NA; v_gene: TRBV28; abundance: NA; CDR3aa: CASRSGLDGYTF; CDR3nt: TGTGCCAGCAGATCGGGGTTGGATGGCTACACCTTC
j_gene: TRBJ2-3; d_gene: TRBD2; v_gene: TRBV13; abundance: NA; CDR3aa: CASSLRGLAGPSTDTQYF; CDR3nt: TGTGCCAGCAGCTTAAGAGGACTAGCGGGTCCTAGCACAGATACGCAGTATTTT
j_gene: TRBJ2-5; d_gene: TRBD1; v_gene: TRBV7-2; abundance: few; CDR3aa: CASSLAAGGQTQYF; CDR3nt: TGTGCCAGCAGCTTAGCGGCAGGGGGACAGACCCAGTACTTC
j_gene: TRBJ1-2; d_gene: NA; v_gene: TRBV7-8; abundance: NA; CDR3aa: CASSLGGAGYGYTF; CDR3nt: TGTGCCAGCAGCTTAGGGGGGGCTGGCTATGGCTACACCTTC
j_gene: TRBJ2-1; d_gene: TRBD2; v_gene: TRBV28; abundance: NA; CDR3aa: CASSQPGTSGGEQFF; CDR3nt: TGTGCCAGCAGTCAACCGGGGACTAGCGGCGGTGAGCAGTTCTTC